Listed below are T cell receptor beta chains from one sample, sequenced in a study of cytomegalovirus exposure and HLA in healthy donors. Generated by immunoSEQ multiplex PCR, the TCRdb table keeps only in-frame clones and is missing some. This sample carries around 120,000 clones, 70% to 85% of them seen once, and the ten largest clones take approximately 2.6%. Sequenced material: PBMCs. These TCRs come from a boy aged 2-9 years in good health and CMV-seronegative. Both conserved end residues are part of each CDR3. The D gene is left open where the match is weak. Clone size is not always given. Where it is, it says once, few, many or a class for expanded clones.

cdr3_aa	cdr3_nt	d_call	clone_size	v_call	j_call
CASSLKPHLTGDGGLFF	TGTGCCAGCAGCTTAAAACCCCACCTGACTGGGGACGGGGGGCTGTTTTTT	-	-	TRBV7-6	TRBJ2-2
CASSLGGEGRKDTQYF	TGTGCCAGCAGCTTGGGGGGGGAGGGAAGAAAGGATACGCAGTATTTT	TRBD2	-	TRBV5-4	TRBJ2-3
CATVGTHQETQYF	TGTGCCACCGTAGGGACTCATCAAGAGACCCAGTACTTC	-	-	TRBV7-9	TRBJ2-5
CASSSGQRLLAGSNEQFF	TGCGCCAGCAGCTCGGGACAGAGATTACTAGCGGGGAGCAATGAGCAGTTCTTC	TRBD2	once	TRBV5-1	TRBJ2-1
CASNSGRGYNEQFF	TGTGCCAGCAATAGCGGGAGGGGGTACAATGAGCAGTTCTTC	TRBD2	-	TRBV2	TRBJ2-1
CASSQDLGGYDEKLFF	TGCGCCAGCAGCCAAGATCTGGGGGGTTATGATGAAAAACTGTTTTTT	-	-	TRBV4-3	TRBJ1-4
CASSLTGQNSPLHF	TGTGCCAGCAGCTTGACAGGGCAGAATTCACCCCTCCACTTT	TRBD1	-	TRBV9	TRBJ1-6
CASSTSGGPEAFF	TGTGCCAGCAGCACCTCAGGGGGCCCTGAAGCTTTCTTT	TRBD1	-	TRBV27	TRBJ1-1
CASSAGTGSPGELFF	TGTGCCAGCAGCGCCGGGACAGGGTCACCCGGGGAGCTGTTTTTT	TRBD1	few	TRBV6-4	TRBJ2-2
CASSQDVGTGAGANVLTF	TGTGCCAGCAGCCAAGATGTAGGGACAGGGGCTGGGGCCAACGTCCTGACTTTC	TRBD1	few	TRBV4-2	TRBJ2-6
CSVALRLAKNIQYF	TGCAGCGTTGCATTGCGGCTAGCCAAAAACATTCAGTACTTC	-	-	TRBV29-1	TRBJ2-4